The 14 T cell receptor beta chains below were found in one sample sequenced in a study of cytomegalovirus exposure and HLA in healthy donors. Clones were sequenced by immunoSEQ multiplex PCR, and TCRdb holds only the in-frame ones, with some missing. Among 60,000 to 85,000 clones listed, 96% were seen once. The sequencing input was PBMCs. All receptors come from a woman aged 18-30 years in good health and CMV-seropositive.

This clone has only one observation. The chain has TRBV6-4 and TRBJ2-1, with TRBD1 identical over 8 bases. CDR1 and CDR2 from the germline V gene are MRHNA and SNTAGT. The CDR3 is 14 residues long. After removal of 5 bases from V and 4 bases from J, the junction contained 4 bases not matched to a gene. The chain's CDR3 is CASSPRTGYNEQFF. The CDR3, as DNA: TGTGCCAGCAGTCCCCGGACAGGGTACAATGAGCAGTTCTTC.

The CDR3 nucleotides read TGTGCCAGCAGAACGAGCGGGAGTCACCCAGATACGCAGTATTTT. Its translation is CASRTSGSHPDTQYF. The rearrangement links TRBV2 to TRBJ2-3; 8 positions match TRBD2. The CDR3 extends over 15 amino acids. The germline V gene has CDR1 SNHLY and CDR2 FYNNEI. V was clipped by 6 bases and J by 4 bases; unmatched bases: 9.

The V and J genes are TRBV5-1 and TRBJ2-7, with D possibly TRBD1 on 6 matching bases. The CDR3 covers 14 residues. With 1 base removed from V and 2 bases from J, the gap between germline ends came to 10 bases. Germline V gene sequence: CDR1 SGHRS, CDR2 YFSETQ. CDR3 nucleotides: TGCGCCAGCAGCTTGCAGCAGGGGACCTACGAGCAGTACTTC. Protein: CASSLQQGTYEQYF.

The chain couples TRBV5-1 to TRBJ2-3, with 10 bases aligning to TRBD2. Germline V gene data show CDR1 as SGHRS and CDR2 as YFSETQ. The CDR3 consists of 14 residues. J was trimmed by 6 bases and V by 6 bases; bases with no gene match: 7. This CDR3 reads CASTLAGERDTQYF. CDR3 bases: TGCGCCAGCACCCTAGCGGGAGAGAGGGATACGCAGTATTTT.

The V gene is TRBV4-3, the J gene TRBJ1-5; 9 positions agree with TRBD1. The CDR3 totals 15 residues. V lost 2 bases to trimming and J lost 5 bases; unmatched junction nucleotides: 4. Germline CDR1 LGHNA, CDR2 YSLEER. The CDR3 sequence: CASSQQTGGDQPQHF. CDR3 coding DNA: TGCGCCAGCAGCCAACAAACAGGGGGCGATCAGCCCCAGCATTTT.

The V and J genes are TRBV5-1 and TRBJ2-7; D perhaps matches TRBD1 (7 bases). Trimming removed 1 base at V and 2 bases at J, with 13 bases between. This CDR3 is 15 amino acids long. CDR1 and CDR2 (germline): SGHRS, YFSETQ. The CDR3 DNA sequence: TGCGCCAGCAGCTTGTCGTCAGGGGGGACCTACGAGCAGTACTTC. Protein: CASSLSSGGTYEQYF.

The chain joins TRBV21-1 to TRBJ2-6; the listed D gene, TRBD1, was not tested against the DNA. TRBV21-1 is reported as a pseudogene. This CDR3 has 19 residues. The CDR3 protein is CASSSSPGTGGSGANVLTF. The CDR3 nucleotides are TGTGCCAGCAGCTCCTCACCCGGGACAGGGGGCTCTGGGGCCAACGTCCTGACTTTC.

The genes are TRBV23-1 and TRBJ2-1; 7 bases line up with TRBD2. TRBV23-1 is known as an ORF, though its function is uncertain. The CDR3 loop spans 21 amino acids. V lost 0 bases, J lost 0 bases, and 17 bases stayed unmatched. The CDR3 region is CASSQSSDRTSGNNSYNEQFF. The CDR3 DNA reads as TGCGCCAGCAGTCAATCCTCCGACCGGACGAGCGGGAACAACTCCTACAATGAGCAGTTCTTC.

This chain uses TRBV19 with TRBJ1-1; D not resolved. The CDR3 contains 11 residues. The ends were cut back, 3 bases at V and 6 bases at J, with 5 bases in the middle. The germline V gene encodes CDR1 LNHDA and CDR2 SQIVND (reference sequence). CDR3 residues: CASSMYSEAFF. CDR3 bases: TGTGCCAGTAGTATGTACTCTGAAGCTTTCTTT.

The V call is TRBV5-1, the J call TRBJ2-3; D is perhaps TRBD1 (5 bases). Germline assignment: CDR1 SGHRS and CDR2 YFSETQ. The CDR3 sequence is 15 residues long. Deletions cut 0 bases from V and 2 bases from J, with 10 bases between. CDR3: CASSLEQAHTDTQYF. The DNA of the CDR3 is TGCGCCAGCAGCTTGGAACAGGCCCACACAGATACGCAGTATTTT.

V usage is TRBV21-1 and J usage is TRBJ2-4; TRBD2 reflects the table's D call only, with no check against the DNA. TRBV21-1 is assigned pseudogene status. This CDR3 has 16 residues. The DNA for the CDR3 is TGTGCCAGCAGCAAAGCATCGGGACTAGCTACGAACATTCAGTACTTC. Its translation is CASSKASGLATNIQYF.

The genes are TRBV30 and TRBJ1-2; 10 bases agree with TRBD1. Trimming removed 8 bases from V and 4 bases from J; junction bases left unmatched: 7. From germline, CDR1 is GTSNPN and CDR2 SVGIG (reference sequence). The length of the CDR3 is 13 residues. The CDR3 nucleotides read TGTGCCAGGCAGACAGGGGGCGCCTATGGCTACACCTTC. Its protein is CARQTGGAYGYTF.

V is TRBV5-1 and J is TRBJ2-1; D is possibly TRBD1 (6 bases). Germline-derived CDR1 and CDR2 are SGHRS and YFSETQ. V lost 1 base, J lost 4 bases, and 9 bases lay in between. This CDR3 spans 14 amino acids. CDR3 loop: CASSLLGAYNEQFF. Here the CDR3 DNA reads TGCGCCAGCAGCTTGTTGGGGGCTTACAATGAGCAGTTCTTC.

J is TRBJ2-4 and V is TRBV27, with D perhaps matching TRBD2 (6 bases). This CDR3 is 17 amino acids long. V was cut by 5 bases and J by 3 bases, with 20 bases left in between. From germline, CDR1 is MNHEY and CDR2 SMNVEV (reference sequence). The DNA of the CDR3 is TGTGCCAGCAGTCCCCTAGTCCTACTAGCCGGCAAAAACATTCAGTACTTC. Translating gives CASSPLVLLAGKNIQYF.